This T cell receptor (beta chain) is drawn from a study of technical replicates of blood from a handful of donors. Profiled with immunoSEQ multiplex PCR; TCRdb holds only in-frame clones, not every one. The table includes 80,000 to 95,000 clones, just under 95% detected once. The trim removed 2 bases at V and 2 bases at J, leaving 12 bases unmatched. The germline gives CDR1 SGHKS, CDR2 YYEKEE (reference sequence). This CDR3 spans 18 amino acids. This clonotype originated in a human donor in good health. Sample: T cells isolated from PBMCs. The chain uses TRBV5-5 and TRBJ2-3; 9 bases are shared with TRBD2. This CDR3 reads CASSFRSGGPGATDTQYF. CDR3 sequence (DNA): TGTGCCAGCAGCTTTCGCAGCGGGGGGCCGGGGGCCACAGATACGCAGTATTTT.